The source of this T cell receptor (beta chain) is a study of blood T cells in healthy people across ages. This CDR3 is 15 amino acids long. CDR1 and CDR2 (germline): SGDLS, YYNGEE. V lost 0 bases to trimming and J lost 4 bases, with 13 bases between them. Next came a second PCR, run for roughly 6 to 11 cycles, which used a sample-barcoded 5' primer along with a J-beta primer mix. TCRdb independently ran MiXCR on the 5' RACE reads; one entry per CDR3 protein. The sample has fewer than 900,000 distinct CDR3 sequences; about 37% are singletons. This clonotype came up many times. The specimen was blood. The origin of this receptor is a man between 18 and 35 years old in good health. The chain has TRBV9 and TRBJ1-2; tentatively, D is TRBD1 (6 bases). The CDR3 region is CASSVVQDRGYGYTF. The CDR3, as DNA: TGTGCCAGCAGCGTAGTTCAGGACAGAGGCTATGGCTACACCTTC.